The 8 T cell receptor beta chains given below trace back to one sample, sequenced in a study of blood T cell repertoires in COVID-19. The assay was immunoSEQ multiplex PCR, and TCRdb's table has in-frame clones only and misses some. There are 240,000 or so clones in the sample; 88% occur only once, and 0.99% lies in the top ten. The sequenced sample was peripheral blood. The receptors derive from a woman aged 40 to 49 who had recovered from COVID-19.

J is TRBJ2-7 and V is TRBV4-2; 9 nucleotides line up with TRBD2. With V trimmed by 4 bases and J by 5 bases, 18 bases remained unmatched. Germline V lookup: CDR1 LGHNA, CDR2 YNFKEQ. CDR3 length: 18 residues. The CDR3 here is CASSPHLGGREGPHEQYF. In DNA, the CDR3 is TGTGCCAGCAGCCCTCATCTGGGGGGGCGGGAGGGCCCTCACGAGCAGTACTTC.

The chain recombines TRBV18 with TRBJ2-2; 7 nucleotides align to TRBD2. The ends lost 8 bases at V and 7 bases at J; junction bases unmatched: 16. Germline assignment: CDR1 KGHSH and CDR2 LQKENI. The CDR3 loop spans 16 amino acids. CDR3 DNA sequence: TGTGCCAGCGCCCCCACGACTAGCCGAGTGGGCGGGGAGCTGTTTTTT. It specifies CASAPTTSRVGGELFF.

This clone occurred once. CDR3 sequence: CAISESNGENTIYF. The CDR3 nucleotides read TGTGCCATCAGTGAGTCGAACGGTGAAAACACCATATATTTT. The chain joins TRBV10-3 to TRBJ1-3, with no clear D. The V end lost 0 bases, the J end lost 6 bases, and 9 bases lay between the germline ends. This CDR3 is 14 amino acids long. CDR1 ENHRY and CDR2 SYGVKD come from the germline V gene.

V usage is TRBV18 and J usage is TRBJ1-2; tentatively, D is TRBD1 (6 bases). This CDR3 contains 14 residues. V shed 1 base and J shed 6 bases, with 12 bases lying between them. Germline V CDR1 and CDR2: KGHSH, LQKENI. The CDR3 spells CASSPLGQGNGYTF. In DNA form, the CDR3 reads TGTGCCAGCTCACCACTGGGGCAGGGGAATGGCTACACCTTC.

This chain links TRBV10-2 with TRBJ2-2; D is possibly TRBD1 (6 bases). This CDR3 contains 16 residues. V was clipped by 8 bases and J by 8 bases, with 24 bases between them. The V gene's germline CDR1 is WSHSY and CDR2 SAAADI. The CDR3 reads CASRHAGASRGGELFF. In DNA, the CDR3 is TGCGCCAGCCGCCACGCGGGCGCAAGTAGGGGGGGGGAGCTGTTTTTT.

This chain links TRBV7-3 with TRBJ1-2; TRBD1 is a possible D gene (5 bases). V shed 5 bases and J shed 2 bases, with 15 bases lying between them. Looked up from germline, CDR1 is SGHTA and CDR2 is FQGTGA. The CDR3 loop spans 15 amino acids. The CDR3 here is CASSRGAGSNYGYTF. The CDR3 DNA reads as TGTGCCAGCAGCCGTGGGGCAGGCTCCAACTATGGCTACACCTTC.

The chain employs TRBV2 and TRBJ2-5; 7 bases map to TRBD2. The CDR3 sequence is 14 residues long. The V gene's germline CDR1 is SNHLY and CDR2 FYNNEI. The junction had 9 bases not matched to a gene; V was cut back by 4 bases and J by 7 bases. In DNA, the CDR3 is TGTGCCAGCAGTGGGCGGGGGTTGTCAAGGACCCAGTACTTC. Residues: CASSGRGLSRTQYF.

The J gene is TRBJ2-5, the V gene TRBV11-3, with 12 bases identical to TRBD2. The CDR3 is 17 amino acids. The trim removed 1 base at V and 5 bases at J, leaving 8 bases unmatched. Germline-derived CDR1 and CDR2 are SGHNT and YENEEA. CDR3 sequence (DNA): TGTGCCAGCAGCTTAGGGAGACTAGCGGGAGTGGAGGAGACCCAGTACTTC. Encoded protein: CASSLGRLAGVEETQYF.